This entry lists 11 T cell receptor beta chains sequenced from one sample in a study of T cell responses to AZD1222 COVID-19 vaccine. Libraries were prepared by immunoSEQ multiplex PCR; TCRdb keeps only in-frame clonotypes and omits some of them. The sample carries 65,000 to 70,000 clones, around 80% recorded once. The material sequenced was peripheral blood, taken on day 0 of AZD1222 vaccination. The receptors come from an adult in good health.

This clone was seen only once. The gene calls are TRBV7-9 and TRBJ1-2, with 9 bases fitting TRBD1. The trim removed 7 bases at V and 7 bases at J, leaving 7 bases unmatched. The germline V gene encodes CDR1 SEHNR and CDR2 FQNEAQ (reference sequence). CDR3 size: 13 residues. CDR3 in amino acids: CASTKDRGFGYTF. The CDR3 nucleotides are TGTGCCAGCACCAAGGACAGGGGATTTGGCTACACCTTC.

The CDR3 reads CASSTPGQGAFTEKNSPLHF. The DNA for the CDR3 is TGTGCCAGCAGCACCCCCGGACAGGGGGCCTTTACTGAGAAAAATTCACCCCTCCACTTT. J is TRBJ1-6 and V is TRBV7-9, with 11 nucleotides matching TRBD1. CDR1 is SEHNR, CDR2 FQNEAQ, per germline (reference sequence). V lost 5 bases to trimming and J lost 7 bases; unmatched junction nucleotides: 19. This CDR3 comprises 20 residues.

CDR3 protein: CASATGGATDTQYF. The CDR3 nucleotides are TGTGCCAGCGCCACCGGGGGGGCCACAGATACGCAGTATTTT. The J gene is TRBJ2-3, the V gene TRBV27, with 8 bases that match TRBD2. V lost 8 bases and J lost 2; bases outside the gene matches: 6. The CDR3 is made up of 14 amino acids. Per germline, CDR1 MNHEY and CDR2 SMNVEV (reference sequence).

The chain combines TRBV28 with TRBJ1-2, with 8 nucleotides matching TRBD1. This CDR3 contains 14 residues. The germline V gene encodes CDR1 MDHEN and CDR2 SYDVKM. Trimming removed 3 bases from V and 0 bases from J; junction bases left unmatched: 0. The CDR3 DNA reads as TGTGCCAGCAGTTTGGACAGGGCTAACTATGGCTACACCTTC. Its protein product is CASSLDRANYGYTF.

V and J are TRBV7-9 and TRBJ1-6, with 9 bases lining up with TRBD1. Germline V gene data show CDR1 as SEHNR and CDR2 as FQNEAQ (reference sequence). This CDR3 comprises 14 residues. V was pared by 1 base and J by 10 bases, with 2 bases of the junction left unmatched. CDR3 nucleotide sequence: TGTGCCAGCAGCTTAGACAGGGGGCACTCACCCCTCCACTTT. This sequence encodes CASSLDRGHSPLHF.

This clone was observed a handful of times. This sequence joins TRBV5-5 and TRBJ1-3; D gene ambiguous. Deletions cut 2 bases from V and 4 bases from J, with 4 bases between. Per germline, CDR1 SGHKS and CDR2 YYEKEE (reference sequence). The CDR3 totals 12 residues. The CDR3 DNA is TGTGCCAGCAGCTTTACCGGAAACACCATATATTTT. It encodes CASSFTGNTIYF.

Regarding this clone: A junction end diverges from the germline sequence, so it may reflect a read error. J is TRBJ1-2 and V is TRBV10-3; maybe TRBD1 (5 bases). CDR1 and CDR2 (germline): ENHRY, SYGVKD. The CDR3 length is 12 residues. The CDR3 sequence: CAVRRGTYGYTF. CDR3 bases: TGTGCCGTCAGGCGGGGGACCTATGGCTACACCTTC.

V gene TRBV9 combines with J gene TRBJ2-3; D is possibly TRBD1 (6 bases). With 0 bases removed from V and 5 bases from J, the gap between germline ends came to 16 bases. In germline, CDR1 is SGDLS, CDR2 YYNGEE. There are 16 residues in the CDR3. The CDR3 DNA follows: TGTGCCAGCAGCGTAGATCAGGGGTACCCCGAAGATACGCAGTATTTT. This encodes CASSVDQGYPEDTQYF.

The chain uses TRBV10-3 and TRBJ2-3; the match to TRBD2 covers 8 bases. Germline trimming cut 6 bases from V and 1 base from J; bases unmatched to any gene: 12. The CDR3 totals 17 residues. From germline, CDR1 is ENHRY and CDR2 SYGVKD. This CDR3 reads CAIRDNERGRGTDTQYF. The CDR3, as DNA: TGTGCCATCAGAGATAACGAGCGGGGGCGGGGCACAGATACGCAGTATTTT.

J is TRBJ2-7 and V is TRBV3-1 (or the pseudogene TRBV3-2); maybe TRBD2 (7 bases). V shed 4 bases and J shed 4 bases, with 14 bases lying between them. The CDR3 is 14 residues long. Looked up from germline, CDR1 is LGHDT and CDR2 is YNNKEL (reference sequence). The CDR3 DNA is TGTGCCAGCAGCCCTGGAGGGGGGGCATACGAGCAGTACTTC. It translates to CASSPGGGAYEQYF.

V and J are TRBV9 and TRBJ2-2; TRBD2 might be the D (5 bases). The CDR3 loop spans 14 amino acids. The V end was cut by 3 bases, the J end by 2 bases, with 8 bases between. Germline CDR1 and CDR2: SGDLS and YYNGEE. This CDR3 reads CASSGGANTGELFF. DNA for the CDR3: TGTGCCAGCAGCGGGGGAGCAAACACCGGGGAGCTGTTTTTT. The whole variable domain, remainder taken from reference TRBV9 and TRBJ2-2, is DSGVTQTPKHLITATGQRVTLRCSPRSGDLSVYWYQQSLDQGLQFLIQYYNGEERAKGNILERFSAQQFPDLHSELNLSSLELGDSALYFCASSGGANTGELFFGEGSRLTVL.